This passage covers 9 T cell receptor beta chains from one sample sequenced in a study of response to subunit inactivated influenza vaccine. TCRdb reanalysed the RT-PCR reads using MiXCR and keeps one entry per CDR3 protein. Of some 800,000 distinct CDR3 sequences listed, about 20% are singletons. Sequenced material: PBMCs from blood, taken about 5 days after vaccination. Receptor source: a middle-aged man who received an inactivated influenza vaccine.

CDR3 DNA sequence: TGTGCCAGCAGCCTCCGGGGGAGTGCTACGCAGTATTTT. This translates into CASSLRGSATQYF. J is TRBJ2-3 and V is TRBV13; possible D gene TRBD2, 6 bases. V lost 5 bases, J lost 8 bases, and 14 bases lay in between. This CDR3 spans 13 amino acids. CDR1 and CDR2 from the germline V gene are PRHDT and FYEKMQ (reference sequence).

The chain carries TRBV12-3 or TRBV12-4 and TRBJ2-7; a weak D match, TRBD1 (6 bases). This CDR3 is 14 amino acids long. V was trimmed by 7 bases and J by 2 bases, leaving 15 bases between them. The CDR3 loop reads CASKIGQSTYEQYF. CDR3 bases: TGTGCCAGCAAAATCGGACAGAGCACCTACGAGCAGTACTTC.

The CDR3 sequence is CASSPTAGTSGRETQYF. CDR3 nucleotide sequence: TGTGCCAGCAGCCCAACGGCCGGGACTAGCGGAAGAGAGACCCAGTACTTC. The rearrangement uses TRBV5-6 and TRBJ2-5; 11 nucleotides match TRBD2. The ends lost 4 bases at V and 4 bases at J; junction bases unmatched: 12. Germline V gene data show CDR1 as SGHDT and CDR2 as YYEEEE. The length of the CDR3 is 17 residues.

This chain uses TRBV3-1 with TRBJ2-1; D is unclear. The CDR3 is made up of 11 amino acids. V lost 6 bases and J 9 bases, leaving 9 bases between the germline ends. In germline, CDR1 is LGHDT, CDR2 YNNKEL (reference sequence). CDR3 nucleotides: TGTGCCAGCAGTCAGGTTAGTGAGCAGTTCTTC. This sequence encodes CASSQVSEQFF.

The chain recombines TRBV29-1 with TRBJ2-1; TRBD2 aligns across 9 bases. V dropped 7 bases and J dropped 5; count of bases not matched to a gene: 6. This CDR3 contains 13 residues. CDR1 and CDR2 (germline): SQVTM, ANQGSEA. The CDR3, as DNA: TGCAGCGCTGGGGCTAGCGGGAACAATGAGCAGTTCTTC. It yields the protein CSAGASGNNEQFF.

This clonotype was counted only a few times. The chain joins TRBV4-3 to TRBJ1-2; 9 bases agree with TRBD1. This CDR3 is 14 amino acids long. Germline assignment: CDR1 LGHNA and CDR2 YSLEER. V shed 2 bases, J shed 5 bases, and the junction held 3 bases outside the gene matches. CDR3 sequence: CASSQPGTGYGYTF. The CDR3, as DNA: TGCGCCAGCAGCCAACCCGGGACAGGGTATGGCTACACCTTC.

The rearrangement uses TRBV6-5 and TRBJ2-1, with D tentatively TRBD1 (6 bases). This CDR3 has 15 residues. V shed 3 bases and J shed 0 bases, with 9 bases lying between them. CDR1 MNHEY and CDR2 SVGAGI come from the germline V gene. This CDR3 reads CASSYDRSSYNEQFF. The CDR3 coding sequence is TGTGCCAGCAGTTATGACAGGAGCTCCTACAATGAGCAGTTCTTC.

This clonotype appeared a few times. The CDR3 protein is CASSPYGRGEYQETQYF. CDR3 bases: TGTGCCAGCAGCCCATACGGGAGGGGCGAGTACCAAGAGACCCAGTACTTC. The chain joins TRBV7-6 to TRBJ2-5; 8 bases align to TRBD2. Germline lookup yields CDR1 SGHVS and CDR2 FNYEAQ. The V segment lost 5 bases and the J segment 0 bases; nucleotides outside the gene matches: 11. CDR3 size: 17 residues.

This clonotype was seen a handful of times. The rearrangement uses TRBV27 and TRBJ1-5, with D uncertain. CDR1 is MNHEY and CDR2 is SMNVEV in the germline V gene (reference sequence). Deletions cut 5 bases from V and 0 bases from J, with 11 bases between. The CDR3 consists of 15 residues. CDR3 residues: CASSQRWGSNQPQHF. The CDR3, as DNA: TGTGCCAGCAGTCAGAGGTGGGGTAGCAATCAGCCCCAGCATTTT.